What follows are 27 T cell receptor beta chains derived from one specimen sequenced in a study of CXCR3-negative and CXCR3-positive naive CD8 T cells. General study points: CXCR3-positive naive cells had TRB CDR3s that were more hydrophobic than CXCR3-negative naive cells had.

Researchers prepared the TRB cDNA libraries using 5' RACE with UMI labels. TCRdb re-analyzed the 5' RACE reads; it lists each CDR3 protein once, without DNA. This sample's table reports under 85,000 distinct CDR3 sequences. The antigens for these receptors are not known. The specimen sequenced was naive CXCR3+ CD8+ T cells from blood. Subset defined: CD45RO-CCR7+CD27+CD95- naive CD8+ T cells expressing CXCR3 (TNR3+). The source is a human donor in good health. Some clones in this sample may be carry-over from other donors' samples.

This chain joins TRBV12-3 or TRBV12-4 and TRBJ2-3; TCRdb's D call, TRBD1, is unchecked because there is no DNA. The CDR3 spans 13 residues. CDR3 in amino acids: CASPGPPTGTQYF.

The chain recombines TRBV7-2 with TRBJ2-5. CDR1 and CDR2 (germline): SGHTA, FQGNSA. The CDR3 has 14 amino acids. The CDR3 sequence: CASSSLQGRETQYF.

V usage is TRBV28 and J usage is TRBJ2-5; TCRdb gives TRBD1 as the D gene, but with no DNA this cannot be confirmed. The CDR3 is 15 amino acids. Germline V gene data show CDR1 as MDHEN and CDR2 as SYDVKM. CDR3 amino acids: CASSLPGRLQETQYF. The complete variable domain, with remaining parts taken from reference TRBV28 and TRBJ2-5, reads DVKVTQSSRYLVKRTGEKVFLECVQDMDHENMFWYRQDPGLGLRLIYFSYDVKMKEKGDIPEGYSVSREKKERFSLILESASTNQTSMYLCASSLPGRLQETQYFGPGTRLLVL.

The rearrangement links TRBV5-1 to TRBJ2-7; TCRdb gives TRBD2 as the D gene, but with no DNA this cannot be confirmed. Looked up from germline, CDR1 is SGHRS and CDR2 is YFSETQ. The CDR3 spans 14 residues. CDR3 in amino acids: CASSALGPAGEQYF.

The chain links TRBV19 to TRBJ2-5; there is no DNA to check the TCRdb D call of TRBD1. The CDR3 is 14 residues long. CDR1 LNHDA and CDR2 SQIVND come from the germline V gene (reference sequence). The CDR3 sequence: CASSPRTEVETQYF.

This chain uses TRBV13 with TRBJ1-4. The germline CDR1 and CDR2 sequences are PRHDT and FYEKMQ (reference sequence). This CDR3 spans 17 amino acids. CDR3 in amino acids: CASSLGGSTEGNEKLFF.

The rearrangement links TRBV27 to TRBJ2-7. The CDR3 length is 14 residues. From germline, CDR1 is MNHEY and CDR2 SMNVEV (reference sequence). The CDR3: CASSLTTGSYEQYF.

The chain links TRBV4-1 to TRBJ2-3; the TCRdb call, TRBD2, lacks DNA for checking. Germline-derived CDR1 and CDR2 are MGHRA and YSYEKL. CDR3 size: 21 residues. The CDR3 spells CASSQETRTSGLGPITDTQYF.

This rearrangement joins TRBV4-1 to TRBJ1-2; the D call of TRBD1 rests on TCRdb alone, since no DNA is present to check it. CDR1 MGHRA and CDR2 YSYEKL come from the germline V gene. The CDR3 has 18 amino acids. CDR3 in amino acids: CASSHDGTGDYFGYGYTF.

The V call is TRBV29-1, the J call TRBJ1-2; TCRdb's assignment of TRBD1 cannot be checked, as there is no DNA. The CDR3 runs 12 residues. Germline assignment: CDR1 SQVTM and CDR2 ANQGSEA. The CDR3 spells CSVDRQGAGYTF.

The chain employs TRBV29-1 and TRBJ2-3; the D call from TCRdb, TRBD1, cannot be confirmed without DNA. The germline CDR1 and CDR2 sequences are SQVTM and ANQGSEA. The CDR3 runs 14 residues. The CDR3 spells CSGRGTGPPDTQYF.

The chain carries TRBV29-1 and TRBJ2-3; the TCRdb call, TRBD1, lacks DNA for checking. The CDR3 runs 11 residues. CDR1 and CDR2 (germline): SQVTM, ANQGSEA. The chain's CDR3 is CAGGASNTQYF.

The V and J genes are TRBV13 and TRBJ2-7; the TCRdb D gene call, TRBD2, has no DNA to confirm it. From germline, CDR1 is PRHDT and CDR2 FYEKMQ (reference sequence). The CDR3 runs to 14 residues. Here the CDR3 reads CASSATSGMGEQYF.

The chain uses TRBV28 and TRBJ2-3; with no DNA, the TCRdb D assignment of TRBD2 cannot be verified. The germline V gene encodes CDR1 MDHEN and CDR2 SYDVKM. This CDR3 is 14 amino acids long. The CDR3 is CASSPRGGTATQYF. Together with reference TRBV28 and TRBJ2-3, the CDR3 gives the full variable domain: DVKVTQSSRYLVKRTGEKVFLECVQDMDHENMFWYRQDPGLGLRLIYFSYDVKMKEKGDIPEGYSVSREKKERFSLILESASTNQTSMYLCASSPRGGTATQYFGPGTRLTVL.

V and J are TRBV14 and TRBJ1-3. Looked up from germline, CDR1 is SGHDN and CDR2 is FVKESK. The CDR3 consists of 15 residues. CDR3 in amino acids: CASSQFRTSGNTIYF. The variable domain in full, with the rest retrieved from reference TRBV14 and TRBJ1-3, is EAGVTQFPSHSVIEKGQTVTLRCDPISGHDNLYWYRRVMGKEIKFLLHFVKESKQDESGMPNNRFLAERTGGTYSTLKVQPAELEDSGVYFCASSQFRTSGNTIYFGEGSWLTVV.

This chain links TRBV11-2 with TRBJ2-5; TCRdb returns TRBD1, unconfirmable since there is no DNA. Germline V lookup: CDR1 SGHAT, CDR2 FQNNGV. This CDR3 has 15 amino acids. CDR3 protein: CASSFLPGGRETQYF.

CDR3 amino acids: CSARFRYVHGYTF. This chain joins TRBV20-1 and TRBJ1-2. Germline CDR1 and CDR2: DFQATT and SNEGSKA (reference sequence). This CDR3 has 13 residues.

This CDR3 is CASSLAGTSFSYEQYF. The chain combines TRBV27 with TRBJ2-7; checking the TCRdb D call of TRBD2 is not possible without DNA. Germline lookup yields CDR1 MNHEY and CDR2 SMNVEV (reference sequence). The CDR3 has 16 amino acids.

The genes are TRBV14 and TRBJ2-7; checking the TCRdb D call of TRBD2 is not possible without DNA. The CDR3 consists of 15 residues. Germline CDR1 is SGHDN and CDR2 is FVKESK. CDR3 sequence reads: CASSQHQGTSYEQYF. The full variable domain, rest sourced from reference TRBV14 and TRBJ2-7, is EAGVTQFPSHSVIEKGQTVTLRCDPISGHDNLYWYRRVMGKEIKFLLHFVKESKQDESGMPNNRFLAERTGGTYSTLKVQPAELEDSGVYFCASSQHQGTSYEQYFGPGTRLTVT.

J is TRBJ2-4 and V is TRBV7-2. CDR1 and CDR2 from the germline V gene are SGHTA and FQGNSA. CDR3 length equals 15 residues. The CDR3 loop reads CASSLNWLAKNIQYF.

V usage is TRBV18 and J usage is TRBJ2-1. This CDR3 spans 16 amino acids. Germline loops: CDR1 KGHSH, CDR2 LQKENI. The CDR3 loop is CASSPMSESSYNEQFF.

The V and J genes are TRBV5-5 and TRBJ2-5; checking the TCRdb D call of TRBD2 is not possible without DNA. CDR3 size: 14 residues. Germline CDR1 is SGHKS and CDR2 is YYEKEE (reference sequence). The chain's CDR3 is CASSLVREGETQYF.

CDR3 region: CASSKGDGYTF. The gene calls are TRBV6-5 and TRBJ1-2; TCRdb designates TRBD1, a call that cannot be tested without DNA. Germline-derived CDR1 and CDR2 are MNHEY and SVGAGI. The CDR3 is 11 residues long.

The chain has TRBV4-3 and TRBJ1-1. Germline CDR1 LGHNA, CDR2 YSLEER. There are 18 residues in the CDR3. CDR3: CASSQDTASGTANTEAFF.

V is TRBV29-1 and J is TRBJ2-1; TCRdb reports TRBD1, a call that lacks DNA to check it against. The CDR3 consists of 13 residues. Germline-derived CDR1 and CDR2 are SQVTM and ANQGSEA. This CDR3 is CSVEGGAYNEQFF.

CDR3 sequence reads: CASSSGDVTYEQYF. J is TRBJ2-7 and V is TRBV7-6; TCRdb's assignment of TRBD1 cannot be checked, as there is no DNA. Per the germline V gene, CDR1 is SGHVS and CDR2 is FNYEAQ. The CDR3 has 14 amino acids.

CDR3 sequence: CASSSEGREQYF. The chain combines TRBV7-8 with TRBJ2-7; there is no DNA to check the TCRdb D call of TRBD1. This CDR3 is built from 12 residues. Germline V gene data show CDR1 as SGHVS and CDR2 as FQNEAQ.